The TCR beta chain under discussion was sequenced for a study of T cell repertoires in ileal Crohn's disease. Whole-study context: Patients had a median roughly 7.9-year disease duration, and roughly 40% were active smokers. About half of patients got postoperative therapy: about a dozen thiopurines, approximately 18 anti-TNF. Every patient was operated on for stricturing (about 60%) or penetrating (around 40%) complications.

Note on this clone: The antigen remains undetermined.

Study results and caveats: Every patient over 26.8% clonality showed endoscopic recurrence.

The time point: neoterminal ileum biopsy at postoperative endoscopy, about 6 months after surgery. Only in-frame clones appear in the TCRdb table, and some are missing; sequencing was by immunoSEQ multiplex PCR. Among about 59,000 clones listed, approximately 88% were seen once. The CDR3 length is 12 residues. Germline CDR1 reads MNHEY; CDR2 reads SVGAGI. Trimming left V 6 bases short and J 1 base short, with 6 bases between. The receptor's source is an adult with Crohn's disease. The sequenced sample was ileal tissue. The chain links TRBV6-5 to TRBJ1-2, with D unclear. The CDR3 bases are TGTGCCAGCAGATCGGGTAACTATGGCTACACCTTC. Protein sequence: CASRSGNYGYTF.